The TCR beta chain described here comes from a study of T cell repertoires in aging, cancer and after chemotherapy. Amplification of TCR beta used genomic DNA extracted from peripheral blood. Rearranged V-D-J TRB sequences were amplified with a mixed TRB-A/B primer pool. TCRdb redid the calling of the multiplex PCR reads with MiXCR, one entry per CDR3 protein. The repertoire consists of about 4,400 distinct CDR3 sequences, with roughly 36% occurring once and the leading ten covering roughly 3.6%. The CDR3 is made up of 11 amino acids. Germline CDR1 reads SGHRS; CDR2 reads YFSETQ. Between the trimmed V and J ends, which lost 5 bases and 7 bases, there was a span of 6 bases.

This chain joins TRBV5-1 and TRBJ2-2; D possibly corresponds to TRBD1 (6 bases). Sample: blood. The receptor was isolated from a human donor with a blood cancer. CDR3 sequence reads: CASRGGGELFF. As DNA, the CDR3 is TGCGCCAGCAGAGGGGGCGGGGAGCTGTTTTTT.